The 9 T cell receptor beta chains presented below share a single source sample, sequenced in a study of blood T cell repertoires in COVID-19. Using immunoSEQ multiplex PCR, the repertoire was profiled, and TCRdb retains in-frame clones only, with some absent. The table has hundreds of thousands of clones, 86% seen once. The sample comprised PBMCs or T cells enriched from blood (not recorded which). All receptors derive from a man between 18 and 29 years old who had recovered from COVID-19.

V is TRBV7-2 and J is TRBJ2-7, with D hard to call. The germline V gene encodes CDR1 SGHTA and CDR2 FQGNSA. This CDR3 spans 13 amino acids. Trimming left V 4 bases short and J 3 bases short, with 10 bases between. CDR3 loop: CASSWSLSYEQYF. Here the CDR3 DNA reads TGTGCCAGCAGCTGGTCTCTCAGCTACGAGCAGTACTTC.

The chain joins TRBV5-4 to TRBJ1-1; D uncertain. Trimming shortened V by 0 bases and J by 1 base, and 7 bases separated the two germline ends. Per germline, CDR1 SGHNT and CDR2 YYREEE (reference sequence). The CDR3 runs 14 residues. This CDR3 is CASSLGRENTEAFF. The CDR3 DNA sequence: TGTGCCAGCAGCTTGGGGAGGGAGAACACTGAAGCTTTCTTT.

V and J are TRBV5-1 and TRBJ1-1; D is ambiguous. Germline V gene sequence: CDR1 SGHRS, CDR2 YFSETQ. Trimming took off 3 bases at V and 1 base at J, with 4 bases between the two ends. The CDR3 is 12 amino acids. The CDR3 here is CASSSPNTEAFF. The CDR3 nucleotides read TGCGCCAGCAGCTCTCCGAACACTGAAGCTTTCTTT.

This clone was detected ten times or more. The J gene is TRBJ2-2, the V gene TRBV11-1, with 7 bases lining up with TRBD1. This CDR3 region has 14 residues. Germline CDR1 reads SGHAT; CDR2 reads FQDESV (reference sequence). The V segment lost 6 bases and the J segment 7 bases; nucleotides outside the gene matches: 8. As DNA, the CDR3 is TGTGCCAGCAGACCCTACAGGGGAAACGGGGAGCTGTTTTTT. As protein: CASRPYRGNGELFF.

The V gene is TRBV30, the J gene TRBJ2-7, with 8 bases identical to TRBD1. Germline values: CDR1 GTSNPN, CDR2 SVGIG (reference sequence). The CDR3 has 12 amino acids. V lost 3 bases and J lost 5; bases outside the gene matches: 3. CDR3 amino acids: CAWRRTGNEQYF. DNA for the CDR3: TGTGCCTGGAGACGGACAGGGAACGAGCAGTACTTC. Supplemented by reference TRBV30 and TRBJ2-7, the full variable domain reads SQTIHQWPATLVQPVGSPLSLECTVEGTSNPNLYWYRQAAGRGLQLLFYSVGIGQISSEVPQNLSASRPQDRQFILSSKKLLLSDSGFYLCAWRRTGNEQYFGPGTRLTVT.

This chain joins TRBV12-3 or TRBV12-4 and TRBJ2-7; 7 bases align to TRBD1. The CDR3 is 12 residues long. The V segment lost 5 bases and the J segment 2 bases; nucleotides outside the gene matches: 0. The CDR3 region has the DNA TGTGCCAGCAGTACAGGGGCCTACGAGCAGTACTTC. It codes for CASSTGAYEQYF.

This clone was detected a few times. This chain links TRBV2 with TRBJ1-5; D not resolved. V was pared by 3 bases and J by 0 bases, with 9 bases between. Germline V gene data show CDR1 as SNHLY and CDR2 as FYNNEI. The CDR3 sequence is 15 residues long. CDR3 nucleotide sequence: TGTGCCAGCAGTGAGGTAGTGAATAGCAATCAGCCCCAGCATTTT. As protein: CASSEVVNSNQPQHF.

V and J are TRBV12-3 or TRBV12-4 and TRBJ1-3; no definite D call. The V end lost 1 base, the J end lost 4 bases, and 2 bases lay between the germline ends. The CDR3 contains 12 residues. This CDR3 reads CASSLVGNTIYF. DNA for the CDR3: TGTGCCAGCAGTTTAGTAGGAAACACCATATATTTT.

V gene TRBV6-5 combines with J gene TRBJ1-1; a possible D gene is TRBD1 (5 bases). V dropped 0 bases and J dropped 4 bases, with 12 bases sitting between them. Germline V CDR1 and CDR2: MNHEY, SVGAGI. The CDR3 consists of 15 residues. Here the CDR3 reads CASSYSIGGITEAFF. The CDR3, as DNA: TGTGCCAGCAGTTACTCGATCGGGGGGATCACTGAAGCTTTCTTT.